The 29 T cell receptor beta chains in this list originate from one sample, sequenced in a study of cytomegalovirus exposure and HLA in healthy donors. Both 60 Vbeta primers and 13 Jbeta primers went into the PCR. Sequenced by immunoSEQ multiplex PCR; TCRdb stores in-frame clones only, minus some. Among tens of thousands of clones listed, around 86% were seen once. Sample: PBMCs. The receptor source for this set is a young man in good health and CMV-seropositive.

This clone has a single count. Compared with germline, one end of the junction differs, possibly owing to a read error. The chain joins TRBV7-9 to TRBJ2-4; 9 bases map to TRBD1. The CDR3 is 16 residues long. Per the germline V gene, CDR1 is SEHNR and CDR2 is FQNEAQ (reference sequence). The chain's CDR3 is CAGSLAPGQGQNIQYF. DNA for the CDR3: TGTGCCGGCAGCTTAGCTCCGGGACAGGGCCAAAACATTCAGTACTTC.

This clone was seen a single time. CDR3 sequence: CASSSQGTGVTEAFF. CDR3 sequence (DNA): TGTGCCAGCAGCTCCCAAGGGACAGGGGTCACTGAAGCTTTCTTT. J is TRBJ1-1 and V is TRBV7-3, with 10 bases fitting TRBD1. The CDR3 has 15 residues. V lost 4 bases, J lost 4 bases, and 6 bases stayed unmatched. CDR1 and CDR2 from the germline V gene are SGHTA and FQGTGA. The full variable domain, in which reference TRBV7-3 and TRBJ1-1 provide the parts outside the CDR3, is GAGVSQTPSNKVTEKGKYVELRCDPISGHTALYWYRQSLGQGPEFLIYFQGTGAADDSGLPNDRFFAVRPEGSVSTLKIQRTERGDSAVYLCASSSQGTGVTEAFFGQGTRLTVV.

The chain recombines TRBV6-1 with TRBJ2-5; TRBD2 matches 15 bases. The CDR3 consists of 18 residues. Germline CDR1 is MNHNS and CDR2 is SASEGT. After removal of 2 bases from V and 5 bases from J, the junction contained 9 bases not matched to a gene. CDR3 protein: CASSEPGTSGRLGETQYF. In nucleotides, the CDR3 is TGTGCCAGCAGTGAACCGGGGACTAGCGGGAGGCTGGGGGAGACCCAGTACTTC.

The V call is TRBV5-1, the J call TRBJ2-3, with 11 bases fitting TRBD1. CDR1 and CDR2 from the germline V gene are SGHRS and YFSETQ. V was clipped by 4 bases and J by 0 bases; unmatched bases: 4. CDR3 length equals 16 residues. The CDR3 loop reads CASSAGTGGSTDTQYF. The CDR3 DNA reads TGCGCCAGCAGCGCTGGGACAGGGGGGAGCACAGATACGCAGTATTTT.

V gene TRBV7-9 combines with J gene TRBJ2-2; D gene unclear. The CDR3 has 16 residues. Trimming cost V 1 base and J 4 bases, with 13 bases left between them. CDR1 SEHNR and CDR2 FQNEAQ come from the germline V gene (reference sequence). CDR3 protein: CASSLGSGFGTGELFF. The CDR3 nucleotides read TGTGCCAGCAGCTTAGGGTCCGGTTTCGGCACCGGGGAGCTGTTTTTT.

This clone came up once. The rearrangement uses TRBV7-6 and TRBJ2-3, with a possible D match to TRBD2 (5 bases). The V end lost 5 bases, the J end lost 6 bases, and 12 bases lay between the germline ends. The CDR3 is 13 residues long. Looked up from germline, CDR1 is SGHVS and CDR2 is FNYEAQ. CDR3: CASSLGVADTQYF. Here the CDR3 DNA reads TGTGCCAGCAGCCTAGGAGTAGCGGATACGCAGTATTTT.

The chain uses TRBV5-6 and TRBJ1-5, with 8 bases identical to TRBD1. V lost 5 bases and J lost 4; bases outside the gene matches: 8. Looked up from germline, CDR1 is SGHDT and CDR2 is YYEEEE. The CDR3 has 15 amino acids. CDR3 nucleotide sequence: TGTGCCAGCAGTTATGGACAGGGAGTAAATCAGCCCCAGCATTTT. Its translation is CASSYGQGVNQPQHF.

This chain connects TRBV6-1 to TRBJ2-5; a weak D match, TRBD1 (6 bases). The DNA end is a closer match to TRBJ2-7, so the J assignment may be wrong. This CDR3 region has 13 residues. Germline V gene sequence: CDR1 MNHNS, CDR2 SASEGT. CDR3 sequence (DNA): TGTGCCTCCCTCTGGGGGCAGGGAGACGAGCAGTACTTC. Translated, it gives CASLWGQGDEQYF.

J is TRBJ1-4 and V is TRBV5-1; D is unclear. The length of the CDR3 is 15 residues. Germline CDR1 is SGHRS and CDR2 is YFSETQ. V gave up 0 bases and J gave up 0 bases, with 6 bases separating them. The CDR3 spells CASSLEQSTNEKLFF. The CDR3 DNA follows: TGCGCCAGCAGCTTGGAGCAATCAACTAATGAAAAACTGTTTTTT.

This rearrangement joins TRBV5-1 to TRBJ2-7, with D perhaps TRBD2 (5 bases). Looked up from germline, CDR1 is SGHRS and CDR2 is YFSETQ. Trimming took 4 bases from V and 7 from J, leaving 18 bases between them. The CDR3 totals 14 residues. The CDR3 reads CASSLLPDTGEQYF. The CDR3 DNA reads as TGCGCCAGCAGCCTCCTCCCGGATACGGGGGAGCAGTACTTC.

The chain combines TRBV5-6 with TRBJ2-5, with no clear D. CDR1 is SGHDT, CDR2 YYEEEE, per germline. Trimming took off 1 base at V and 1 base at J, with 5 bases between the two ends. The CDR3 contains 13 residues. CDR3 coding DNA: TGTGCCAGCAGCTTGCCCATCCAAGAGACCCAGTACTTC. It is translated as CASSLPIQETQYF.

The chain is built from TRBV28 and TRBJ2-3; D is perhaps TRBD2 (5 bases). In germline, CDR1 is MDHEN, CDR2 SYDVKM. The CDR3 spans 15 residues. Trimming shortened V by 2 bases and J by 6 bases, and 15 bases separated the two germline ends. This CDR3 is CASSLAAIPGDTQYF. CDR3 in DNA: TGTGCCAGCAGTTTAGCGGCGATCCCGGGGGATACGCAGTATTTT.

The chain is built from TRBV7-8 and TRBJ2-1; 7 bases line up with TRBD2. J gave up 3 bases and V 2 bases, and 7 bases lay outside the gene matches. The CDR3 has 16 amino acids. CDR1 and CDR2 (germline): SGHVS, FQNEAQ. The CDR3 sequence: CASSLPSGTLYNEQFF. CDR3 DNA sequence: TGTGCCAGCAGCTTACCCAGCGGGACTCTCTACAATGAGCAGTTCTTC. Drawing the rest from reference TRBV7-8 and TRBJ2-1, the complete variable domain is GAGVSQSPRYKVAKRGQDVALRCDPISGHVSLFWYQQALGQGPEFLTYFQNEAQLDKSGLPSDRFFAERPEGSVSTLKIQRTQQEDSAVYLCASSLPSGTLYNEQFFGPGTRLTVL.

CDR3 bases: TGTGCCAGCAGCTTCACTGAGGTGAGCTCTGGGGCCAACGTCCTGACTTTC. Amino acids: CASSFTEVSSGANVLTF. The J gene is TRBJ2-6, the V gene TRBV5-6; D gene uncertain. The CDR3 is made up of 17 amino acids. Germline CDR1 and CDR2: SGHDT and YYEEEE. Trimming removed 2 bases at V and 0 bases at J, with 12 bases between. The entire variable domain, with the rest obtained from reference TRBV5-6 and TRBJ2-6, is as follows: DAGVTQSPTHLIKTRGQQVTLRCSPKSGHDTVSWYQQALGQGPQFIFQYYEEEERQRGNFPDRFSGHQFPNYSSELNVNALLLGDSALYLCASSFTEVSSGANVLTFGAGSRLTVL.

The chain employs TRBV4-1 and TRBJ1-2; weak D call: TRBD1 (6 bases). This CDR3 is built from 15 residues. V shed 0 bases and J shed 8 bases, with 16 bases lying between them. CDR1 MGHRA and CDR2 YSYEKL come from the germline V gene. CDR3 in DNA: TGCGCCAGCAGCCAAGAGGTGTCGGTCAGGGGAGGCTACACCTTC. Its translation is CASSQEVSVRGGYTF.

This clone was picked up one time. This sequence joins TRBV27 and TRBJ1-5; D call uncertain. The V gene's germline CDR1 is MNHEY and CDR2 SMNVEV (reference sequence). V was trimmed by 4 bases and J by 4 bases, leaving 8 bases between them. The CDR3 is 13 amino acids. The CDR3 DNA is TGTGCCAGCAGTTCAGGCCTAAATCAGCCCCAGCATTTT. Protein: CASSSGLNQPQHF.

The V and J genes are TRBV21-1 and TRBJ1-5; the table assigns TRBD1, which was not confirmed against the DNA. TRBV21-1 is a documented pseudogene. The CDR3 consists of 15 residues. As DNA, the CDR3 is TGTGCCAGCAGCAAAGCGCCTTCAGGTTGCCAGCCCCAGCATTTT. Translation gives CASSKAPSGCQPQHF.

This sequence joins TRBV7-9 and TRBJ2-3; 7 positions match TRBD2. The ends lost 8 bases at V and 2 bases at J; junction bases unmatched: 10. Looked up from germline, CDR1 is SEHNR and CDR2 is FQNEAQ (reference sequence). The CDR3 runs to 15 residues. CDR3 nucleotide sequence: TGTGCCAGCTCCCGGGGGAGGGCCCCCACAGATACGCAGTATTTT. It is translated as CASSRGRAPTDTQYF.

The V and J genes are TRBV10-1 and TRBJ2-3; tentative D call: TRBD2 (5 bases). Germline V gene lookup returns CDR1 WNHNN and CDR2 SYGVQD (reference sequence). Trimming took off 4 bases at V and 0 bases at J, with 8 bases between the two ends. This CDR3 region has 14 residues. CDR3 DNA: TGCGCCAGCAGTGTTGGCGGGAGCACAGATACGCAGTATTTT. The encoded protein is CASSVGGSTDTQYF.

The chain combines TRBV6-5 with TRBJ1-2, with 11 bases lining up with TRBD1. The CDR3 spans 16 residues. CDR1 and CDR2 from the germline V gene are MNHEY and SVGAGI. The J segment lost 4 bases and the V segment lost 0 bases, leaving 4 bases of the junction unmatched. CDR3 in DNA: TGTGCCAGCAGTTACTCCCCCGGGACAGGGGGCTATGGCTACACCTTC. It yields the protein CASSYSPGTGGYGYTF.

The CDR3 sequence is CAISKTTQSSYEQYF. As DNA, the CDR3 is TGTGCCATCTCGAAAACTACCCAGAGCTCCTACGAGCAGTACTTC. V usage is TRBV10-3 and J usage is TRBJ2-7, with unresolved D. CDR1 is ENHRY, CDR2 SYGVKD, per germline. This CDR3 is built from 15 residues. V lost 8 bases to trimming and J lost 0 bases, with 17 bases between them.

Remarks on this clone: No conserved phenylalanine or tryptophan is present at the end of the CDR3, so a read error is the likely explanation. The limits of the CDR3 on the DNA are not certain, so only TCRdb's listed CDR3 is given. V gene TRBV29-1 combines with J gene TRBJ1-2; TRBD1 was called by the table and not checked on the DNA. Germline V lookup: CDR1 SQVTM, CDR2 ANQGSEA. Termini included, the CDR3 measures 9 amino acids. CDR3 sequence reads: CSDPGQGIS.

This clone is a singleton in its sample. A junction end diverges from the germline sequence, so it may reflect a read error. Other DNA sequences from this sample encode an identical CDR3 as well. This chain uses TRBV9 with TRBJ1-4, with 10 bases lining up with TRBD1. This CDR3 is built from 16 residues. The germline gives CDR1 SGDLS, CDR2 YYNGEE. In DNA form, the CDR3 reads TGTGCCAGCAGTGTAGGAGGGACAGGGGTGACTGAAAAACTGTTTTTT. It codes for CASSVGGTGVTEKLFF.

This rearrangement joins TRBV11-2 to TRBJ1-6, with 11 bases that match TRBD1. This CDR3 contains 16 residues. V was clipped by 4 bases and J by 8 bases; unmatched bases: 7. Germline V gives CDR1 SGHAT, CDR2 FQNNGV. CDR3: CASSWGDRGYDSPLHF. CDR3 bases: TGTGCCAGCAGCTGGGGGGACAGGGGGTATGATTCACCCCTCCACTTT. The full variable domain, rest sourced from reference TRBV11-2 and TRBJ1-6, is EAGVAQSPRYKIIEKRQSVAFWCNPISGHATLYWYQQILGQGPKLLIQFQNNGVVDDSQLPKDRFSAERLKGVDSTLKIQPAKLEDSAVYLCASSWGDRGYDSPLHFGNGTRLTVT.

This chain connects TRBV27 to TRBJ1-3, with D perhaps TRBD1 (5 bases). Germline lookup yields CDR1 MNHEY and CDR2 SMNVEV (reference sequence). The CDR3 loop spans 14 amino acids. V was trimmed by 4 bases and J by 6 bases, leaving 13 bases between them. CDR3 amino acids: CASSSGTLANTIYF. CDR3 nucleotide sequence: TGTGCCAGCAGTTCGGGGACTCTAGCAAACACCATATATTTT.

The rearrangement uses TRBV30 and TRBJ1-1, with 10 bases aligning to TRBD1. The CDR3 is 18 residues long. V gave up 1 base and J gave up 3 bases; unmatched junction bases: 14. Germline V gene lookup returns CDR1 GTSNPN and CDR2 SVGIG (reference sequence). CDR3 protein: CAWSGWGLDRGSYTEAFF. Here the CDR3 DNA reads TGTGCCTGGAGTGGGTGGGGGTTGGACAGGGGGTCGTACACTGAAGCTTTCTTT. Full variable domain (remainder filled in from reference TRBV30 and TRBJ1-1): SQTIHQWPATLVQPVGSPLSLECTVEGTSNPNLYWYRQAAGRGLQLLFYSVGIGQISSEVPQNLSASRPQDRQFILSSKKLLLSDSGFYLCAWSGWGLDRGSYTEAFFGQGTRLTVV.

A single count supports this clone. The J gene is TRBJ2-1, the V gene TRBV2; D is unclear. The V and J ends lost 10 bases and 1 base respectively, with 11 bases between them. The germline CDR1 and CDR2 sequences are SNHLY and FYNNEI. The CDR3 extends over 13 amino acids. In DNA, the CDR3 is TGTGCCAACAAGCGAGAGTCCTACAATGAGCAGTTCTTC. Translation gives CANKRESYNEQFF.

The gene calls are TRBV13 and TRBJ2-1, with 8 positions matching TRBD2. Germline V gives CDR1 PRHDT, CDR2 FYEKMQ (reference sequence). V shed 0 bases, J shed 6 bases, and the junction held 4 bases outside the gene matches. This CDR3 is built from 15 residues. The CDR3 DNA reads as TGTGCCAGCAGCTTAGGTGGGACTAGGGCCAATGAGCAGTTCTTC. This translates into CASSLGGTRANEQFF.

The chain employs TRBV7-9 and TRBJ2-7, with D possibly being TRBD1 (6 bases). Germline values: CDR1 SEHNR, CDR2 FQNEAQ (reference sequence). V lost 5 bases and J 4 bases, leaving 12 bases between the germline ends. This CDR3 region has 13 residues. CDR3 DNA sequence: TGTGCCAGCAGCCCCGGGACACCATACGAGCAGTACTTC. Translating gives CASSPGTPYEQYF.